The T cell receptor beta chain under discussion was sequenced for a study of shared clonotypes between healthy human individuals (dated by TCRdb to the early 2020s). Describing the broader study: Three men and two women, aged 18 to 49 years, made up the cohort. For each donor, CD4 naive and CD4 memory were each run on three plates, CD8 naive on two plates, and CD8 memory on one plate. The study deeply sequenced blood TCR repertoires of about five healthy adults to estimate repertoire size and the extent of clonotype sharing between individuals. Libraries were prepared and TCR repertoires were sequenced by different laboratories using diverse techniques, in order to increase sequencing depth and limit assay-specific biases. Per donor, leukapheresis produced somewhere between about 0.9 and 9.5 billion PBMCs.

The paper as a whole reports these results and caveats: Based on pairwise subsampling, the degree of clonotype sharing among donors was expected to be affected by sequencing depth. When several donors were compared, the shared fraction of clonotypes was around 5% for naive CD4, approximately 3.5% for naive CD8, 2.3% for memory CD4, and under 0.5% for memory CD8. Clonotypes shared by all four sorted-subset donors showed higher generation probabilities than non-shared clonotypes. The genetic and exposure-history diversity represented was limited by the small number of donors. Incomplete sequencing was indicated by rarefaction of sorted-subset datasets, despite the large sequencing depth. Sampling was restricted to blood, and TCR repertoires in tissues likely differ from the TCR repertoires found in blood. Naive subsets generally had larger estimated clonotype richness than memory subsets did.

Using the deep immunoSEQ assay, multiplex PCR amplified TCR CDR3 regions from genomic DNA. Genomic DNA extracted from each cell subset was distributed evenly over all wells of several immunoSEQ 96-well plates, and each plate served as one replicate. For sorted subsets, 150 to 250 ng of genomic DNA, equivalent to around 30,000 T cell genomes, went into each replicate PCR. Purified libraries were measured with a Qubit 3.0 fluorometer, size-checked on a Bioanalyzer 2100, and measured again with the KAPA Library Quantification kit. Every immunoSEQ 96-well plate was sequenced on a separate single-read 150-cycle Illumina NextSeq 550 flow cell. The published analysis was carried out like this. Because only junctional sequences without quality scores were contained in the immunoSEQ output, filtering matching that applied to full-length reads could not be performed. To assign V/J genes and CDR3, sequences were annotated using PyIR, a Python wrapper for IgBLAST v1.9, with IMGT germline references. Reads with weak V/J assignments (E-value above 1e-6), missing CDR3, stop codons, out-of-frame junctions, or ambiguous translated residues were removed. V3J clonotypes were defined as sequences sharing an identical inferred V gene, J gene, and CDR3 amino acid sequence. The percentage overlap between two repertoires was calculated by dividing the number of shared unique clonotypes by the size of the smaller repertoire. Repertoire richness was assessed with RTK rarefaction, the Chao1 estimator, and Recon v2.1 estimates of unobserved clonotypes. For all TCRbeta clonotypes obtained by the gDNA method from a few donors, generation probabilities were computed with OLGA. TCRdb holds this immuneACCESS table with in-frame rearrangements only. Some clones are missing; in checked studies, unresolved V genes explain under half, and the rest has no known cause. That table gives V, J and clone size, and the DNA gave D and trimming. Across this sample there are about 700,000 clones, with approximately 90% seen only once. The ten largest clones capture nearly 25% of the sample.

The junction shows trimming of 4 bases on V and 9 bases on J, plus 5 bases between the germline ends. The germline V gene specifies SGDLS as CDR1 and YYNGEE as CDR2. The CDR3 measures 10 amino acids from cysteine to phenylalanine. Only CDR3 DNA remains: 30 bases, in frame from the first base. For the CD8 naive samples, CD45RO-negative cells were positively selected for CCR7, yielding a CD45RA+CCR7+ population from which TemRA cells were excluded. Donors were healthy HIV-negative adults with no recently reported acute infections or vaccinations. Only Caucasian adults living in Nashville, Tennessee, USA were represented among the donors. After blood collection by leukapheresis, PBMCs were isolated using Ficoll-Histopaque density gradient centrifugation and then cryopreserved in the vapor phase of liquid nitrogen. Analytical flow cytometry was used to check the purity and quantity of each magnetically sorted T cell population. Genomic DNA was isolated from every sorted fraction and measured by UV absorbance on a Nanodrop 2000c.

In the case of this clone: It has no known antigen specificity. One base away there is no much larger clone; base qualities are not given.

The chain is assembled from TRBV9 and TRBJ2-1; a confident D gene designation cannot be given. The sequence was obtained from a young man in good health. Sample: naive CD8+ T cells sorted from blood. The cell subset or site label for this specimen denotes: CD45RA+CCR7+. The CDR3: CASSPSEQFF. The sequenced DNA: TGTGCCAGCAGCCCCTCTGAGCAGTTCTTC.